This T cell receptor beta chain was captured in a study of blood T cell repertoires in COVID-19. Study-wide context: From T cells, B-cell-depleted T cells, or PBMCs came the material, which was cDNA or gDNA.

Ages ranged from 18 to 89 years, with residence in 24 US areas. Participants in the exposed group had met a COVID-19 case in the 2 weeks before joining the study. Per the authors' pipeline: For nucleated cells, counts were estimated from reference gene primer amplification. Assay: immunoSEQ multiplex PCR; the TCRdb copy retains only in-frame clones and omits some. V and J calls and clone size come straight from that table; D and trimming were deduced from the DNA. Found here are roughly 250,000 clones, 70% to 90% of them singletons; the top ten hold over 0.75%. The V end lost 3 bases, the J end lost 8 bases, and 16 bases lay between the germline ends. The CDR3 sequence is 14 residues long. Looked up from germline, CDR1 is MGHDK and CDR2 is SYGVNS.

The chain links TRBV25-1 to TRBJ1-2, with D hard to call. This TCR derives from a man aged 45-65 years who had been exposed to COVID-19. The sequenced sample was PBMCs or T cells enriched from blood (not recorded which). This CDR3 is CASSDWAGSSGYTF. The CDR3 nucleotides read TGTGCCAGCAGTGATTGGGCGGGTTCCTCGGGCTACACCTTC.